These 16 T cell receptor beta chains were all obtained from the same sample, sequenced in a study of T-cell memory formation after mild COVID-19. In TCRdb, the 5' RACE reads were re-called with MiXCR into one record per CDR3 protein. This sample has some 120,000 distinct CDR3 sequences, with approximately 15% found just once. Specimen: PBMCs or a T cell subset sorted from them (not recorded which). Receptors were obtained from an adult woman who had mild COVID-19 (a few samples of this study predate the infection). Cell type and time point are not known.

The chain links TRBV7-2 to TRBJ1-2; 7 nucleotides match TRBD1. The V segment lost 5 bases and the J segment 2 bases; nucleotides outside the gene matches: 11. There are 16 residues in the CDR3. Germline V gives CDR1 SGHTA, CDR2 FQGNSA. The chain's CDR3 is CASSPRGQSRNYGYTF. Written as DNA, the CDR3 is TGTGCCAGCAGCCCGAGGGGACAGTCCAGGAACTATGGCTACACCTTC.

The chain has TRBV4-1 and TRBJ1-6; TRBD1 matches 8 bases. The CDR3 runs 14 residues. V gave up 0 bases and J gave up 10 bases; unmatched junction bases: 2. Germline V lookup: CDR1 MGHRA, CDR2 YSYEKL. The CDR3 is CASSQETGVSPLHF. In DNA, the CDR3 is TGCGCCAGCAGCCAAGAGACAGGGGTCTCACCCCTCCACTTT.

This clonotype was recorded a few times. V is TRBV5-6 and J is TRBJ2-1, with 9 bases identical to TRBD2. CDR1 and CDR2 from the germline V gene are SGHDT and YYEEEE. V shed 3 bases, J shed 0 bases, and the junction held 7 bases outside the gene matches. This CDR3 contains 17 residues. CDR3 sequence reads: CASSSSSGISSYNEQFF. DNA of the CDR3: TGTGCCAGCAGCTCGTCTAGCGGGATAAGCTCCTACAATGAGCAGTTCTTC.

This clonotype was seen a handful of times. This chain connects TRBV11-1 to TRBJ2-7; D is undetermined. CDR3 size: 14 residues. Germline values: CDR1 SGHAT, CDR2 FQDESV (reference sequence). Trimming removed 5 bases at V and 5 bases at J, with 16 bases between. The CDR3 here is CASSAPIPSDEQYF. CDR3 bases: TGTGCCAGCAGCGCGCCAATCCCCAGTGACGAGCAGTACTTC.

The table lists this clonotype with a few counts. The chain has TRBV5-6 and TRBJ2-1; either TRBD1 or TRBD2 may fit D (6 bases each). Germline CDR1 reads SGHDT; CDR2 reads YYEEEE. V lost 4 bases and J lost 6, with 14 bases in between. The CDR3 is 14 residues long. The CDR3 sequence: CASSGIGGRNEQFF. The CDR3 nucleotides are TGTGCCAGCAGCGGTATAGGGGGGCGCAATGAGCAGTTCTTC. The full variable domain, completed using reference TRBV5-6 and TRBJ2-1, is DAGVTQSPTHLIKTRGQQVTLRCSPKSGHDTVSWYQQALGQGPQFIFQYYEEEERQRGNFPDRFSGHQFPNYSSELNVNALLLGDSALYLCASSGIGGRNEQFFGPGTRLTVL.

This clonotype occurred a few times. The V and J genes are TRBV12-3 or TRBV12-4 and TRBJ1-1; D unresolved. With 6 bases removed from V and 5 bases from J, the gap between germline ends came to 16 bases. The CDR3 consists of 14 residues. CDR3 protein: CASSPRKAGTEAFF. Written as DNA, the CDR3 is TGTGCCAGCAGCCCGCGGAAGGCCGGGACTGAAGCTTTCTTT.

By sample share, this clonotype is medium-sized (0.01 to 0.1%). This sequence joins TRBV5-1 and TRBJ1-6; D call uncertain. Trimming pared 2 bases from V and 0 bases from J, leaving 15 bases between. Per germline, CDR1 SGHRS and CDR2 YFSETQ. The CDR3 contains 18 residues. CDR3 nucleotides: TGCGCCAGCAGCTTTGGTCCACCCCGAGACTCCTATAATTCACCCCTCCACTTT. This encodes CASSFGPPRDSYNSPLHF.

This CDR3 is CATSDRAAGANVLTF. The CDR3 DNA follows: TGTGCCACCAGTGACCGGGCGGCCGGGGCCAACGTCCTGACTTTC. The V and J genes are TRBV24-1 and TRBJ2-6; D not certain. Trimming cost V 4 bases and J 4 bases, with 10 bases left between them. Germline assignment: CDR1 KGHDR and CDR2 SFDVKD. This CDR3 spans 15 amino acids.

The CDR3 here is CASSLEGASGNTIYF. DNA for the CDR3: TGCGCCAGCAGCTTGGAGGGAGCCTCTGGAAACACCATATATTTT. The chain carries TRBV5-1 and TRBJ1-3; D ambiguous. Germline values: CDR1 SGHRS, CDR2 YFSETQ. The CDR3 runs 15 residues. Trimming removed 0 bases at V and 0 bases at J, with 7 bases between.

The genes are TRBV6-5 and TRBJ2-3; TRBD2 might be the D (5 bases). Trimming took off 4 bases at V and 5 bases at J, with 7 bases between the two ends. Germline-derived CDR1 and CDR2 are MNHEY and SVGAGI. The CDR3 sequence is 12 residues long. CDR3 protein: CASSSSGDTQYF. In DNA form, the CDR3 reads TGTGCCAGCAGTTCGAGCGGAGATACGCAGTATTTT.

This clonotype was detected only a few times. The CDR3 is CASSSGQGGVDGYTF. DNA for the CDR3: TGTGCCAGCAGCTCCGGACAGGGAGGGGTCGATGGCTACACCTTC. The chain is built from TRBV9 and TRBJ1-2; 8 bases are shared with TRBD1. This CDR3 region has 15 residues. The trim removed 4 bases at V and 6 bases at J, leaving 11 bases unmatched. The germline V gene encodes CDR1 SGDLS and CDR2 YYNGEE.

This chain uses TRBV7-9 with TRBJ1-2, with D uncertain. The V end lost 1 base, the J end lost 6 bases, and 9 bases lay between the germline ends. This CDR3 has 13 residues. Germline CDR1 reads SEHNR; CDR2 reads FQNEAQ (reference sequence). CDR3 protein: CASSLVRSNGYTF. The CDR3 coding sequence is TGTGCCAGCAGCTTAGTCAGGTCAAATGGCTACACCTTC.

CDR3 sequence: CASSQTAGGPQFF. The CDR3 DNA reads as TGTGCCAGCAGCCAGACCGCGGGGGGGCCTCAGTTCTTC. The rearrangement uses TRBV3-1 and TRBJ2-1; 9 bases agree with TRBD2. The germline V gene encodes CDR1 LGHDT and CDR2 YNNKEL (reference sequence). The CDR3 spans 13 residues. With V trimmed by 3 bases and J by 13 bases, 7 bases remained unmatched.

This clonotype was picked up a small number of times. The chain carries TRBV7-9 and TRBJ1-2; weak D call: TRBD1 (6 bases). V was clipped by 4 bases and J by 4 bases, with 19 bases between them. The germline V gene has CDR1 SEHNR and CDR2 FQNEAQ (reference sequence). CDR3 length: 16 amino acids. DNA of the CDR3: TGTGCCAGCAGCTCAACTGGACAGCTCCTCAGCTATGGCTACACCTTC. Amino acids: CASSSTGQLLSYGYTF.

The V call is TRBV15, the J call TRBJ2-7; D is possibly TRBD1 or TRBD2 (5 bases each). The CDR3 contains 13 residues. Trimming removed 9 bases at V and 2 bases at J, with 14 bases between. Germline CDR1 and CDR2: LNHNV and YYDKDF (reference sequence). The CDR3 loop is CATRGAGAYEQYF. The CDR3 DNA is TGTGCCACGCGAGGGGCAGGTGCCTACGAGCAGTACTTC.

The CDR3 sequence: CAISETGGTEAFF. CDR3 nucleotide sequence: TGTGCCATCAGTGAAACAGGAGGGACTGAAGCTTTCTTT. This chain links TRBV10-3 with TRBJ1-1; weak D call: TRBD1 (5 bases). Germline CDR1 and CDR2: ENHRY and SYGVKD. The ends were cut back, 3 bases at V and 5 bases at J, with 10 bases in the middle. This CDR3 is built from 13 residues.